This TCR beta chain is drawn from a study of cytomegalovirus exposure and HLA in healthy donors. General study findings and limits: A list of 164 TCR beta chains associated with cytomegalovirus was given. A later analysis found common viral pathogens apparently linked to several of the most significant clusters.

The germline V gene encodes CDR1 SEHNR and CDR2 FQNEAQ (reference sequence). CDR3 length equals 16 residues. A note on this clone: Its cognate antigen is unknown. One end of the junction varies from germline; a read error may be responsible.

The PCR had 60 Vbeta and 13 Jbeta primers. Data came from immunoSEQ multiplex PCR; TCRdb stores just in-frame clones and leaves some out. The sample has fewer than 120,000 clones; 80% are singletons. The rearrangement links TRBV7-9 to TRBJ2-1; 11 bases line up with TRBD2. This clonotype was obtained from a woman in her sixties in good health and CMV-seropositive. Sequencing was carried out using PBMCs. The CDR3: CSSSLRTSGPPNEQFF. The CDR3 DNA reads TGTTCCAGCAGCTTACGGACTAGCGGGCCCCCTAATGAGCAGTTCTTC. The full variable domain, in which reference TRBV7-9 and TRBJ2-1 provide the parts outside the CDR3, is DTGVSQNPRHKITKRGQNVTFRCDPISEHNRLYWYRQTLGQGPEFLTYFQNEAQLEKSRLLSDRFSAERPKGSFSTLEIQRTEQGDSAMYLCSSSLRTSGPPNEQFFGPGTRLTVL.